This record concerns one T cell receptor (beta chain) sequence. What it recognizes is unknown. This sample is drawn from a study of cytomegalovirus exposure and HLA in healthy donors. Study-wide results and caveats: Across donors, most TCRs were seen rarely, yet some public ones were widespread. What a later analysis showed was that several of the most significant clusters appeared linked to common viral pathogens. Later analysis indicated greater clonal expansion among HLA-associated TCR beta chains than among equally common other chains.

Trimming removed 3 bases from V and 2 bases from J; junction bases left unmatched: 2. CDR3 length equals 13 residues. Germline-derived CDR1 and CDR2 are SQVTM and ANQGSEA. PCR employed 60 Vbeta and 13 Jbeta primers. Generated by immunoSEQ multiplex PCR, the TCRdb table keeps only in-frame clones and is missing some. The sample shows around 150,000 clones, about 83% of them seen only once. The chain is built from TRBV29-1 and TRBJ2-5, with TRBD1 matching 8 bases. What was sequenced was PBMCs. The receptor's source is a woman aged 30 to 39 in good health and CMV-seronegative. The CDR3 spells CSVERQGQETQYF. The CDR3 nucleotides are TGCAGCGTTGAGCGACAGGGGCAAGAGACCCAGTACTTC.